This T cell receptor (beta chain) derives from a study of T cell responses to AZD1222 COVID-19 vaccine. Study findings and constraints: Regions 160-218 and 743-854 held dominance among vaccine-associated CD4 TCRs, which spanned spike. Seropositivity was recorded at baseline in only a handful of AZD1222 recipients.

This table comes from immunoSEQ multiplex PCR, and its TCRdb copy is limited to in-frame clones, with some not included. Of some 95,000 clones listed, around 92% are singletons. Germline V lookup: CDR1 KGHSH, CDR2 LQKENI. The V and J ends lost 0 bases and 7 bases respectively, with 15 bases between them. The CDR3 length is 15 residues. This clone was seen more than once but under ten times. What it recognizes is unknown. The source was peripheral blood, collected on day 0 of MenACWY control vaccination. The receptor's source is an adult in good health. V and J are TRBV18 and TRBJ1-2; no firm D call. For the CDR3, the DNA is TGTGCCAGCTCACCACCGAGGGAGGACGGCTTTGGCTACACCTTC. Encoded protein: CASSPPREDGFGYTF. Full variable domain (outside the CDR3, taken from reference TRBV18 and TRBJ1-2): NAGVMQNPRHLVRRRGQEARLRCSPMKGHSHVYWYRQLPEEGLKFMVYLQKENIIDESGMPKERFSAEFPKEGPSILRIQQVVRGDSAAYFCASSPPREDGFGYTFGSGTRLTVV.